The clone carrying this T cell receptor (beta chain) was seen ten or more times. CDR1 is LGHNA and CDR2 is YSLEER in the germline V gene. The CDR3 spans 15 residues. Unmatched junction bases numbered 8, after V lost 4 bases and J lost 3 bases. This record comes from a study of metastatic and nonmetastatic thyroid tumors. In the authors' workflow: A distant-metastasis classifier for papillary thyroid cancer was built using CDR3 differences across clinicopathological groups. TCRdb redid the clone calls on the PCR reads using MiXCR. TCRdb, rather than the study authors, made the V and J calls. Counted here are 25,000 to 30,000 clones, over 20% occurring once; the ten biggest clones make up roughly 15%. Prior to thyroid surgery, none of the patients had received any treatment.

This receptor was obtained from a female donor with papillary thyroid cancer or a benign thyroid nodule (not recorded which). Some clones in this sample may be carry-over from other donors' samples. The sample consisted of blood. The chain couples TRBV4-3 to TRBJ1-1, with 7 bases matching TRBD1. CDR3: CASSPGVQGYTEAFF. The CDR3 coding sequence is TGCGCCAGCAGCCCCGGAGTACAGGGGTACACTGAAGCTTTCTTT.